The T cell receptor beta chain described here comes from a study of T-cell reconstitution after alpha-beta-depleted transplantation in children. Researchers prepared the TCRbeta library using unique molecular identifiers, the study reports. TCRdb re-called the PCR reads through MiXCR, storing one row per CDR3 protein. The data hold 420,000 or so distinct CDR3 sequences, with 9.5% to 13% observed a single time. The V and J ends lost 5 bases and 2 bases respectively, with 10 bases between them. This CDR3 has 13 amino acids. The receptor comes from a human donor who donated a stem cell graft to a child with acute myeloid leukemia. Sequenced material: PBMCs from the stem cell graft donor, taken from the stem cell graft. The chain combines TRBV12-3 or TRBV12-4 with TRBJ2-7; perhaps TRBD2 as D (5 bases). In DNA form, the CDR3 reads TGTGCCAGCAGTAGTAGCGTAACCTACGAGCAGTACGTC. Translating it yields CASSSSVTYEQYV.